Below are 11 T cell receptor beta chains sequenced from a single sample in a study of T cell responses to AZD1222 COVID-19 vaccine. The data were produced by immunoSEQ multiplex PCR, yet TCRdb's version contains in-frame clones alone and is incomplete. The data show 250,000 to 300,000 clones, approximately 94% seen once. This specimen was peripheral blood, taken 28 days after the second AZD1222 dose. These receptors were obtained from an adult who received the AZD1222 COVID-19 vaccine.

The chain couples TRBV24-1 to TRBJ2-1; no clear D. V lost 0 bases and J 1 base, leaving 15 bases between the germline ends. The CDR3 is 18 residues long. Germline V gene lookup returns CDR1 KGHDR and CDR2 SFDVKD. The CDR3 loop reads CATSDLGQEGSSYNEQFF. CDR3 nucleotide sequence: TGTGCCACCAGTGATTTGGGGCAGGAAGGAAGTTCCTACAATGAGCAGTTCTTC.

The CDR3 DNA follows: TGTGCCATCAGTGAGCGGGCTTATGAGCAGTTCTTC. Residues: CAISERAYEQFF. The chain combines TRBV10-3 with TRBJ2-1; no reliable D call. The germline V and J ends were trimmed by 2 bases and 8 bases, with 7 bases remaining between them. The CDR3 extends over 12 amino acids. Germline loops: CDR1 ENHRY, CDR2 SYGVKD.

The rearrangement links TRBV18 to TRBJ1-1, with TRBD1 matching 8 bases. V shed 3 bases and J 4 bases; nucleotides not matched to a gene: 10. The CDR3 sequence is 16 residues long. In germline, CDR1 is KGHSH, CDR2 LQKENI. The CDR3 region has the DNA TGTGCCAGCTCACCGGGCAGGGGGCCCTTTGGCACTGAAGCTTTCTTT. Translating it yields CASSPGRGPFGTEAFF.

V and J are TRBV5-6 and TRBJ1-6; TRBD1 matches at 12 bases. The V and J ends lost 5 bases and 10 bases, in that order; junction bases with no gene match: 4. Germline V gives CDR1 SGHDT, CDR2 YYEEEE. The CDR3 length is 14 residues. The CDR3 coding sequence is TGTGCCAGCAGTCGAGGGACAGGGGGCTCACCCCTCCACTTT. This gives the protein CASSRGTGGSPLHF.

The chain is built from TRBV28 and TRBJ2-2; 7 positions match TRBD1. V shed 6 bases and J 5 bases; nucleotides not matched to a gene: 3. The CDR3 extends over 13 amino acids. Germline loops: CDR1 MDHEN, CDR2 SYDVKM. Written as DNA, the CDR3 is TGTGCCAGCAGACAGGGGAGTACCGGGGAGCTGTTTTTT. Its protein is CASRQGSTGELFF.

The chain joins TRBV19 to TRBJ1-5, with 9 positions matching TRBD1. The CDR3 is 17 amino acids. With V trimmed by 5 bases and J by 8 bases, 16 bases remained unmatched. The germline V gene has CDR1 LNHDA and CDR2 SQIVND (reference sequence). CDR3 in amino acids: CASSLWTGDARIKPQHF. In DNA form, the CDR3 reads TGTGCCAGTAGTCTATGGACAGGGGACGCCAGGATCAAGCCCCAGCATTTT. Full variable domain (rest looked up from reference TRBV19 and TRBJ1-5): DGGITQSPKYLFRKEGQNVTLSCEQNLNHDAMYWYRQDPGQGLRLIYYSQIVNDFQKGDIAEGYSVSREKKESFPLTVTSAQKNPTAFYLCASSLWTGDARIKPQHFGDGTRLSIL.

The J gene is TRBJ2-7, the V gene TRBV27; no reliable D call. Germline assignment: CDR1 MNHEY and CDR2 SMNVEV (reference sequence). Trimming shortened V by 3 bases and J by 4 bases, and 16 bases separated the two germline ends. CDR3 size: 15 residues. This CDR3 is CASSFSQEFPYEQYF. In DNA form, the CDR3 reads TGTGCCAGCAGTTTTTCCCAAGAATTCCCTTACGAGCAGTACTTC.

The V gene is TRBV11-1, the J gene TRBJ2-7; the D gene is possibly TRBD1 (6 bases). V lost 5 bases to trimming and J lost 3 bases, with 14 bases between them. This CDR3 is built from 14 residues. The germline gives CDR1 SGHAT, CDR2 FQDESV (reference sequence). CDR3 DNA: TGTGCCAGCAGCCTCGGACAGAGGGACTACGAGCAGTACTTC. Translated, it gives CASSLGQRDYEQYF.

The V and J genes are TRBV28 and TRBJ1-1; a possible D gene is TRBD1 (5 bases). The CDR3 spans 14 residues. The germline V and J ends were trimmed by 4 bases and 2 bases, with 11 bases remaining between them. Looked up from germline, CDR1 is MDHEN and CDR2 is SYDVKM. The CDR3 coding sequence is TGTGCCAGCAGTTATCAAAGGGGTAACACTGAAGCTTTCTTT. Protein product: CASSYQRGNTEAFF. Complete variable domain (other parts from reference TRBV28 and TRBJ1-1): DVKVTQSSRYLVKRTGEKVFLECVQDMDHENMFWYRQDPGLGLRLIYFSYDVKMKEKGDIPEGYSVSREKKERFSLILESASTNQTSMYLCASSYQRGNTEAFFGQGTRLTVV.

The rearrangement links TRBV15 to TRBJ1-4; a weak D match, TRBD1 (5 bases). Germline CDR1 and CDR2: LNHNV and YYDKDF (reference sequence). V was trimmed by 5 bases and J by 5 bases, leaving 15 bases between them. The CDR3 sequence is 15 residues long. The CDR3 reads CATSLVGGNNEKLFF. Here the CDR3 DNA reads TGTGCCACCAGCCTCGTTGGGGGGAACAATGAAAAACTGTTTTTT.

The genes are TRBV5-1 and TRBJ1-4; D might be TRBD1 (5 bases). Germline CDR1 SGHRS, CDR2 YFSETQ. This CDR3 has 14 residues. V dropped 4 bases and J dropped 0 bases, with 7 bases sitting between them. CDR3 in DNA: TGCGCCAGCAGCGTAGGGGCAACTAATGAAAAACTGTTTTTT. It encodes CASSVGATNEKLFF.